This TCR beta chain was recorded in a study of T cells in women clearing cervical HPV infection. At the level of the study: Cases were women with histologically confirmed HPV16-related CIN3 or worse, including 2 invasive cancers. HLA type stays a possible confounder, typing being limited.

Points on this clone: The read terminates 3 residues before the CDR3 end, so the remaining end is supplied by the germline J gene.

Clones were sequenced by immunoSEQ multiplex PCR, and TCRdb holds only the in-frame ones, with some missing. The table for this sample gives approximately 52,000 clones. Cervical HPV DNA detected by MY09/MY11 PCR, typed by dot-blot. The CDR3 has 13 amino acids. CDR1 MGHRA and CDR2 YSYEKL come from the germline V gene. Specimen: blood buffy coat. The gene calls are TRBV4-1 and TRBJ1-2; 9 bases are a match to TRBD1. This TCR was sampled from a woman aged 18 to 75 with a cervical HPV16 infection that either progressed to CIN3+ or cleared (not recorded which). The sequenced CDR3 bases are TGCGCCAGCAGCCTACAGGGGGCGGAGGGC. Translation gives CASSLQGAEG. The whole CDR3 protein reads CASSLQGAEGYTF.